This is a list of T cell receptor beta chains from one sample in a study of CD8 T cells in Susac syndrome. TCRdb reprocessed the immunoSEQ multiplex PCR reads via MiXCR and lists one record per CDR3 protein. Of approximately 190,000 distinct CDR3 sequences in the sample, just under 95% are singletons; the top ten hold approximately 0.15%. Sequenced: CD8+ T cells from PBMCs. Receptors were obtained from a human donor with Susac syndrome. Both conserved end residues are trimmed from each CDR3.

cdr3_aa,cdr3_length,j_call,v_call
ASSRESYSNQPQH,13,TRBJ1-5,TRBV6-6
SAIRVGNEQY,10,TRBJ2-7,TRBV20-1
ASSWGVDGRDSDTQY,15,TRBJ2-3,TRBV6-5
ASSPLQGPSYEQY,13,TRBJ2-7,TRBV27
SARVYQEWDTEAF,13,TRBJ1-1,TRBV20-1
ASSSGQGDQH,10,TRBJ1-5,TRBV7-9
ATSRVTGGPQH,11,TRBJ1-5,TRBV15
SAKTGTGELF,10,TRBJ2-2,TRBV20-1
SAASDRVRGNQPQH,14,TRBJ1-5,TRBV20-1
ASADGEGASYGYT,13,TRBJ1-2,TRBV2
ASSNSVYNEQF,11,TRBJ2-1,TRBV7-2
ASSYSRDSANEQY,13,TRBJ2-7,TRBV6-5
SVEDSGDEQY,10,TRBJ2-7,TRBV29-1
SAEGQGGYEQY,11,TRBJ2-7,TRBV20-1
ASSQLAGGQETQY,13,TRBJ2-5,TRBV5-4
ASSTSGSSDEQY,12,TRBJ2-7,TRBV9
ATSDFGSSYNEQF,13,TRBJ2-1,TRBV24-1
ASSLEVAGRPKNIQY,15,TRBJ2-4,TRBV5-1
ASSYSEQGDEQF,12,TRBJ2-1,TRBV6-5
ASSPRGRQETQY,12,TRBJ2-5,TRBV3-1
ATSVVLAGTKNTGELF,16,TRBJ2-2,TRBV24-1
AWGVLGGVGETQY,13,TRBJ2-5,TRBV30
ASSRDRGPGYYNEQF,15,TRBJ2-1,TRBV28
ASSPSDGGRALNEQF,15,TRBJ2-1,TRBV14
ASSYTLTKQGT,11,TRBJ1-2,TRBV11-2
ASSLSGPYNEQF,12,TRBJ2-1,TRBV5-1
SARVEGEPNNEQF,13,TRBJ2-1,TRBV20-1
ASSLTRTSTDTQY,13,TRBJ2-3,TRBV11-2
AKAGTVYNSPLH,12,TRBJ1-6,TRBV10-3
ASSPQGPGNTIY,12,TRBJ1-3,TRBV12-3/TRBV12-4
ASMSTDRGIDEQF,13,TRBJ2-1,TRBV2
ASSFSGVVYEQY,12,TRBJ2-7,TRBV5-6
ASSTRGPYEQY,11,TRBJ2-7,TRBV27
ASSFRGAFDGYT,12,TRBJ1-2,TRBV5-8
ASSKARQGGSPLH,13,TRBJ1-6,TRBV21-1
ASSLTRAEQF,10,TRBJ2-1,TRBV5-6
ASSLTALGVNTEAF,14,TRBJ1-1,TRBV7-2
ASSAGRGGNQPQH,13,TRBJ1-5,TRBV11-2
SAIRPKGGYETQY,13,TRBJ2-5,TRBV29-1
ASSVATIGTEAF,12,TRBJ1-1,TRBV9
ASSSQADRLAGDWETQY,17,TRBJ2-5,TRBV28
ASSSTNSYEQY,11,TRBJ2-7,TRBV5-1